The entry that follows covers one T cell receptor (beta chain) sequence. Its antigen remains unknown. This record comes from a study of persistence of HIV-infected CD4 T cells. Overlapping HIV-1 Gag 15-mer peptides at 1 ug per peptide per mL were used. Memory cells lacking CD40L and CD69 with high CD45RO were sorted. This was the immunoSEQ version 4 assay in survey mode. Assay: immunoSEQ multiplex PCR; the TCRdb copy retains only in-frame clones and omits some. The sample yields just under 65,000 clones, roughly 77% seen once. The CDR3 loop spans 14 amino acids. The starting material was CD4+ T cells sorted from PBMCs after 18-hour stimulation, obtained from a patient who received antiretroviral therapy. This clonotype was obtained from an adult man with HIV who was CMV-seropositive. The chain joins TRBV21-1 to TRBJ2-7; TRBD1 was called by the table and not checked on the DNA. TRBV21-1 is a documented pseudogene. The CDR3 reads CASSKVTGTYEQYF. The DNA of the CDR3 is TGTGCCAGCAGCAAGGTTACAGGGACCTACGAGCAGTACTTC.